This TCR beta chain was sequenced during a study of T cell repertoires in cytomegalovirus infection (dated by TCRdb to about 2019). With respect to the entire study: Donor HLA type was relevant to the analysis, because carriage of CMV infection together with the matching HLA type was indicated by public TCR beta signatures. Points the paper makes about the study in general: Cumulative frequency of public TCR beta family members discriminated carriers of CMV infection plus the relevant HLA type in this cohort and an independent approximately 370-donor cohort. The ex vivo response was dominated by HLA-C-restricted CMV-specific TCR beta clonotypes, which also provided the single most frequent clonotype in two of eight donors.

Trimming takes 0 bases from V and 8 bases from J, and the germline ends sit 11 bases apart. Reading the germline V gene (reference sequence) gives CDR1 SEHNR and CDR2 FQNEAQ. The CDR3 numbers 14 residues from cysteine through phenylalanine. Only the CDR3 DNA is retained, 42 bases long and in frame from the first base. Worth noting for this clonotype: Its antigen is still unknown. A much bigger clone sits one base away, suggesting this may be a read error.

For sequencing, an Illumina HiSeq 1500 was employed. TCRdb handled the public reads itself, with Q25 trimming in fastp and clone calling in MiXCR, and kept productive beta chains. Each CDR3 protein gets just one entry, which takes the most common genes and DNA from the rows behind it. This sample comprises some 300,000 distinct CDR3 sequences, under 20% of them detected only once. The ten top clones hold around 11% of the sample. The chain is encoded by TRBV7-9 joined to TRBJ2-1; no D gene is confidently identified. The sequencing input was PBMCs. The source of this sequence is a human donor in good health (CMV status not recorded). Some clones in this sample may be carry-over from other donors' samples. The CDR3 protein is CASSLAFPSHEQFF. The DNA sequence is TGTGCCAGCAGCTTAGCTTTCCCTAGTCATGAGCAGTTCTTC.